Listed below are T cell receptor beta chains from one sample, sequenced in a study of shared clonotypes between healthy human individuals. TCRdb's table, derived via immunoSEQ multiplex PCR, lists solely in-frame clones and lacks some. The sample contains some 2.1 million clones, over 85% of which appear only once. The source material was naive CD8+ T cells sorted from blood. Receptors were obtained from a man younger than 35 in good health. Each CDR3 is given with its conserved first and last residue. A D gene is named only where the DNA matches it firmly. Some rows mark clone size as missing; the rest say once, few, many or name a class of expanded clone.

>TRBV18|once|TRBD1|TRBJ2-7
TGTGCCAGCTCACCGTCCCTACCGGGACAGGGGACCGACGAGCAGTACTTC
CASSPSLPGQGTDEQYF
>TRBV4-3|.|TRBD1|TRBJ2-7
TGCGCCAGCAGCCAAGAAATGGACAGGGTGAGCTACGAGCAGTACTTC
CASSQEMDRVSYEQYF
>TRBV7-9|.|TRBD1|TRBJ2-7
TGTGCCAGCAGCTTCCCCGGGACAGGGAAAGACGAGCAGTACTTC
CASSFPGTGKDEQYF
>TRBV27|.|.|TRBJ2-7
TGTGCCAGCAGTCTCCAGGGTCCTATCCCCCTGGAGCAGTACTTC
CASSLQGPIPLEQYF
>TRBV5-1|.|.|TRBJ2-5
TGCGCCAGCAGCTCAAACCCCCAGGAGACCCAGTACTTC
CASSSNPQETQYF
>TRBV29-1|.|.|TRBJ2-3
TGCAGCGTTGAAGGTGGGGCTGGAGATACGCAGTATTTT
CSVEGGAGDTQYF
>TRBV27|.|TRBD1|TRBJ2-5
TGTGCCAGCGTCCCCGGGACAGGGGTCGGGACCCAGTACTTC
CASVPGTGVGTQYF
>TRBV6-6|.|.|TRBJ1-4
TGTGCCAGCAGTATGAGGACAGATGAAAAACTGTTTTTT
CASSMRTDEKLFF
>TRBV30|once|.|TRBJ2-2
TGTGCCTGGAGTGTTCAGAACACCGGGGAGCTGTTTTTT
CAWSVQNTGELFF
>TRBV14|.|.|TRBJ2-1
TGTGCCAGCAGCCAAGGACCCCGAGAGGGCAATGAGCAGTTCTTC
CASSQGPREGNEQFF
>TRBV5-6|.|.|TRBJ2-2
TGTGCCAGCAGCTTGGGGACACTCACCGGGGAGCTGTTTTTT
CASSLGTLTGELFF
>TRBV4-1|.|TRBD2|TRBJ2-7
TGCGCCAGCAGCCAAAAAGGAGGGCGGGGGAGCTCCTACGAGCAGTACTTC
CASSQKGGRGSSYEQYF
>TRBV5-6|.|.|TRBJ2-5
TGTGCCAGCAGCGTCGGGACGGGCCTAGAGACCCAGTACTTC
CASSVGTGLETQYF
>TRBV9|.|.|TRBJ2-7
TGTGCCAGCAGCCCCCTCATCACGGTCGGCTACGAGCAGTACTTC
CASSPLITVGYEQYF
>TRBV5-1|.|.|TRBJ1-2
TGCGCCAGCAGCAGCCCGGGGAGAAAACCGGATAACTATGGCTACACCTTC
CASSSPGRKPDNYGYTF
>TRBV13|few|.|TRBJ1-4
TGTGCCAGCAGCTTGCGGGTGTCCACTAATGAAAAACTGTTTTTT
CASSLRVSTNEKLFF
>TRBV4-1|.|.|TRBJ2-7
TGCGCCAGCAGCCAAGTGGTCGCGACTTACGAGCAGTACTTC
CASSQVVATYEQYF
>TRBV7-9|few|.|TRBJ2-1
TGTGCCAGCAGAAAAGCGGAGGTACGGGAGCAGTTCTTC
CASRKAEVREQFF
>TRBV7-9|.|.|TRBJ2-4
TGTGCCAGCAGCTTAAAAGAAATAGAGCTAGCCAAAAACATTCAGTACTTC
CASSLKEIELAKNIQYF
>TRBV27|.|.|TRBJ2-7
TGTGCCAGCAGTTCATCGGGACCTTGGGGCGAGCAGTACTTC
CASSSSGPWGEQYF
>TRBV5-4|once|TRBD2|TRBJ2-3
TGTGCCAGCAGCCGTCCAGCGGGAGCTACAGATACGCAGTATTTT
CASSRPAGATDTQYF
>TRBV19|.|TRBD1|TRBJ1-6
TGTGCCAGTAGTATGGACAGGGGGCGCGTAACCTATAATTCACCCCTCCACTTT
CASSMDRGRVTYNSPLHF
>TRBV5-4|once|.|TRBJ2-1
TGTGCCAGCAGCTTGTTCGGGAGTCTTGAGCAGTTCTTC
CASSLFGSLEQFF
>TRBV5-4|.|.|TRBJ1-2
TGTGCCAGCAGCTTGGGAGATAAGGCCCCCTATGGCTACACCTTC
CASSLGDKAPYGYTF
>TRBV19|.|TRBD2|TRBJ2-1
TGTGCCAGTAGTCGGGCTAGCGGGTACAATGAGCAGTTCTTC
CASSRASGYNEQFF
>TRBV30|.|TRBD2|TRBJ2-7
TGTGCCTGGAGTGTGTTAGCGGGGTTCGACGAGCAGTACTTC
CAWSVLAGFDEQYF
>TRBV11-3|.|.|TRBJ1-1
TGTGCCAGCAGCTTTACACAGAACACTGAAGCTTTCTTT
CASSFTQNTEAFF
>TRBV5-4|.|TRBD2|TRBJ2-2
TGTGCCAGCAGCTTGGGACTAGCGGGCGGGGAGCTGTTTTTT
CASSLGLAGGELFF
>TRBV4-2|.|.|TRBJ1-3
TGTGCCAGCAGCCAAGGACCCGGCTACTCTGGAAACACCATATATTTT
CASSQGPGYSGNTIYF
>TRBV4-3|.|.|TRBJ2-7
TGCGCCAGCAGCCAAGGTGCCGGGCCCAGCTCCTACGAGCAGTACTTC
CASSQGAGPSSYEQYF
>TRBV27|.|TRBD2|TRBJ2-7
TGTGCCAGCAGTTCTCGACCGATACCGGGACTAGCGGTCTACGAGCAGTACTTC
CASSSRPIPGLAVYEQYF
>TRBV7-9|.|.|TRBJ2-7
TGTGCCAGCAGCTTACCTGGGGGCGGCGAGCAGTACTTC
CASSLPGGGEQYF
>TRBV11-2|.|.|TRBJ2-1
TGTGCCAGCAGCTTAGATCCATCAAGTTACAACTTCTTC
CASSLDPSSYNFF
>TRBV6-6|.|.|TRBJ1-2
TGTGCCAGCACCACGTCAGTACTTAACTATGGCTACACCTTC
CASTTSVLNYGYTF
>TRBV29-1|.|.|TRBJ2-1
TGCAGCGTTGAGGGAAGACTGGGGGCCGGTTACAATGAGCAGTTCTTC
CSVEGRLGAGYNEQFF
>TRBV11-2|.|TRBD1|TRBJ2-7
TGTGCCAGCAGCTTGGGACAGCCCTACGAGCAGTACTTC
CASSLGQPYEQYF
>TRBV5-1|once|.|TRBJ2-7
TGCGCCAGCAGCTTGACAGGATCCGAGCAGTACTTC
CASSLTGSEQYF
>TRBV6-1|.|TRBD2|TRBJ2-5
TGTGCCAGCAGTGAGCGGGGGAAAGAGACCCAGTACTTC
CASSERGKETQYF
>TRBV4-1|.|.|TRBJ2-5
TGCGCCAGCAGCCCGGAGTTGGCTGGGAGAGAGACCCAGTACTTC
CASSPELAGRETQYF
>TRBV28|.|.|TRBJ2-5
TGTGCCAGCAGTTCCCCTGCGGGCCCAAAAGAGACCCAGTACTTC
CASSSPAGPKETQYF
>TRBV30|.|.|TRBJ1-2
TGTGCCTGGACCGTAACCCCCGGGGCCAACTATGGCTACACCTTC
CAWTVTPGANYGYTF
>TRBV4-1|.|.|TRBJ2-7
TGCGCCAGCAGCCAACCCGCTAGCAGGAGCGAGCAGTACTTC
CASSQPASRSEQYF
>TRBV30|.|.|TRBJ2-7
TGTGCCTGGAACAGGGAATCCTACGAGCAGTACTTC
CAWNRESYEQYF
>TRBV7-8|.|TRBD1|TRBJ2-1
TGTGCCAGCATCTTCGGGACAGGATACAATGAGCAGTTCTTC
CASIFGTGYNEQFF
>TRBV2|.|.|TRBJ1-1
TGTGCCCAAGGGGGTCAAGGATTGGGAATGAACACTGAAGCTTTCTTT
CAQGGQGLGMNTEAFF
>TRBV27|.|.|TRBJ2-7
TGTGCCAGCAGTTTATTCCCGGGGGCAGGGGAGCAGTACTTC
CASSLFPGAGEQYF
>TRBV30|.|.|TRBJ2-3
TGTGCCCAAATGTGGGGGGATAGCACAGATACGCAGTATTTT
CAQMWGDSTDTQYF
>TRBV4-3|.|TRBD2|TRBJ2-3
TGCGCCAGCAGCCAAGATAGGTCCTTAGCGGGATTAGTATATACGCAGTATTTT
CASSQDRSLAGLVYTQYF
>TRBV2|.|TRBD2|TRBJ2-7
TGTGCCAGCAAATGGACTAGCGGGTCTTACGAGCAGTACTTC
CASKWTSGSYEQYF
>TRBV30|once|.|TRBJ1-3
TGTGCCTGGAGTTACGACAACTCTGGAAACACCATATATTTT
CAWSYDNSGNTIYF
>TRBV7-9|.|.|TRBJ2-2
TGTGCCAGCAGCTTAGCGCTGGGGGCAAACACCGGGGAGCTGTTTTTT
CASSLALGANTGELFF
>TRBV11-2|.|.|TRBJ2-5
TGTGCCAGCAGTTTATCCGCGGAGACCCAGTACTTC
CASSLSAETQYF
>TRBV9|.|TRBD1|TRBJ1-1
TGTGCCAGCAGCGAGAGCCGGGACAGGGGGTCGTTGGAAGCTTTCTTT
CASSESRDRGSLEAFF